Presented here are 21 T cell receptor beta chains from one specimen sequenced in a study of T cell responses to AZD1222 COVID-19 vaccine. The protocol was immunoSEQ multiplex PCR, while the TCRdb copy is restricted to in-frame clones and leaves out a portion. The repertoire has more than 100,000 clones, 70% to 90% of them found once; the top ten carry roughly 8.4%. The material was peripheral blood, obtained on day 0 of AZD1222 vaccination. The receptors here all came from an adult in good health.

V is TRBV19 and J is TRBJ1-2, with D unresolved. CDR1 and CDR2 from the germline V gene are LNHDA and SQIVND (reference sequence). The CDR3 is 14 residues long. V was shortened by 7 bases and J by 4 bases, with 16 bases between the two germline ends. DNA for the CDR3: TGTGCCAGTACCCACGAAAGGTTATCCTATGGCTACACCTTC. Protein: CASTHERLSYGYTF.

The chain carries TRBV7-2 and TRBJ2-1; 11 positions agree with TRBD1. The germline V gene encodes CDR1 SGHTA and CDR2 FQGNSA. The CDR3 contains 16 residues. With 4 bases clipped from V and 2 bases from J, the junction kept 4 bases outside the gene matches. The DNA of the CDR3 is TGTGCCAGCAGCTCTCGGACAGGGGGCACCTACAATGAGCAGTTCTTC. As protein: CASSSRTGGTYNEQFF.

V usage is TRBV18 and J usage is TRBJ1-2, with 9 positions matching TRBD1. The CDR3 covers 16 residues. The J segment lost 2 bases and the V segment lost 4 bases, leaving 8 bases of the junction unmatched. Germline V lookup: CDR1 KGHSH, CDR2 LQKENI. This CDR3 reads CASSLLLGQGNYGYTF. For the CDR3, the DNA is TGTGCCAGCTCACTACTTCTCGGACAGGGGAACTATGGCTACACCTTC.

The DNA for the CDR3 is TGTGCCAGCAGTGAACAGTCCTATGGCTACACCTTC. This codes for CASSEQSYGYTF. This chain links TRBV2 with TRBJ1-2; D is unresolved. Germline-derived CDR1 and CDR2 are SNHLY and FYNNEI. Between the trimmed V and J ends, which lost 2 bases and 4 bases, there was a span of 5 bases. CDR3 length equals 12 residues.

This clone has just one count. The chain recombines TRBV7-9 with TRBJ2-7; no clear D gene. CDR1 is SEHNR, CDR2 FQNEAQ, per germline (reference sequence). The CDR3 runs to 12 residues. V lost 6 bases to trimming and J lost 1 base, with 7 bases between them. CDR3 amino acids: CASSGRSYEQYF. In nucleotides, the CDR3 is TGTGCCAGCAGTGGACGGTCCTACGAGCAGTACTTC.

There are a few counts of this clone. This chain joins TRBV21-1 and TRBJ1-4. TRBV21-1 is reported as a pseudogene. This CDR3 region has 13 residues. The CDR3 protein is CASSPWGGEKLFF. The CDR3 bases are TGTGCCAGCAGCCCATGGGGTGGGGAAAAACTGTTTTTT.

This chain connects TRBV18 to TRBJ1-5; D possibly corresponds to TRBD1 (5 bases). Germline assignment: CDR1 KGHSH and CDR2 LQKENI. Trimming shortened V by 6 bases and J by 4 bases, and 13 bases separated the two germline ends. The CDR3 covers 14 residues. The CDR3 DNA reads TGTGCCAGCTCTTCGGGACGGGGGAATCAGCCCCAGCATTTT. Translating it yields CASSSGRGNQPQHF.

This chain uses TRBV9 with TRBJ1-4; D is uncertain. The V gene lost 0 bases and the J gene lost 4 bases, with 13 bases spanning the gap. Germline values: CDR1 SGDLS, CDR2 YYNGEE. CDR3 length: 16 residues. The CDR3 reads CASSVGGVGGNEKLFF. The CDR3 DNA is TGTGCCAGCAGCGTAGGAGGCGTTGGAGGTAATGAAAAACTGTTTTTT.

The chain uses TRBV15 and TRBJ2-5, with D hard to call. Looked up from germline, CDR1 is LNHNV and CDR2 is YYDKDF (reference sequence). This CDR3 contains 13 residues. Deletions cut 7 bases from V and 5 bases from J, with 14 bases between. The CDR3 region is CATTKRSFETQYF. In DNA, the CDR3 is TGTGCCACCACCAAGAGATCATTCGAGACCCAGTACTTC.

The chain employs TRBV6-4 and TRBJ1-6; possible D gene TRBD1, 5 bases. Trimming cost V 8 bases and J 7 bases, with 12 bases left between them. Germline-derived CDR1 and CDR2 are MRHNA and SNTAGT. This CDR3 is 13 amino acids long. CDR3 loop: CASGAGTNSPLHF. As DNA, the CDR3 is TGTGCCAGCGGGGCAGGGACGAATTCACCCCTCCACTTT.

CDR3 sequence reads: CASSPLAGGLNEQFF. The CDR3 DNA is TGCGCCAGCAGCCCACTAGCGGGAGGGTTGAATGAGCAGTTCTTC. The genes are TRBV5-1 and TRBJ2-1, with TRBD2 matching over 13 bases. CDR1 is SGHRS and CDR2 is YFSETQ in the germline V gene. This CDR3 comprises 15 residues. The junction had 5 bases not matched to a gene; V was cut back by 4 bases and J by 7 bases.

The J gene is TRBJ2-1, the V gene TRBV28, with 10 nucleotides matching TRBD1. CDR3 length: 15 residues. Losses at the gene ends were 6 bases for V and 6 bases for J; bases not matched to a gene: 8. Looked up from germline, CDR1 is MDHEN and CDR2 is SYDVKM. Here the CDR3 DNA reads TGTGCCAGCAGAAGGGACAGGGGTAAGGTCAATGAGCAGTTCTTC. As protein: CASRRDRGKVNEQFF. The full variable domain, in which reference TRBV28 and TRBJ2-1 provide the parts outside the CDR3, is DVKVTQSSRYLVKRTGEKVFLECVQDMDHENMFWYRQDPGLGLRLIYFSYDVKMKEKGDIPEGYSVSREKKERFSLILESASTNQTSMYLCASRRDRGKVNEQFFGPGTRLTVL.

The rearrangement links TRBV3-1 (or the pseudogene TRBV3-2) to TRBJ1-2; D uncertain. The CDR3 spans 15 residues. Between the trimmed V and J ends, which lost 0 bases and 3 bases, there was a span of 11 bases. Germline V gene sequence: CDR1 LGHDT, CDR2 YNNKEL (reference sequence). CDR3 nucleotides: TGTGCCAGCAGCCAAGATTTTCGACTTTACTATGGCTACACCTTC. Translating it yields CASSQDFRLYYGYTF.

CDR3 sequence (DNA): TGTGCCAGCAGCTTGGGACTAGCGGGAGTTAATGAGCAGTTCTTC. Protein: CASSLGLAGVNEQFF. The V gene is TRBV6-5, the J gene TRBJ2-1; 14 nucleotides align to TRBD2. This CDR3 region has 15 residues. The germline V gene has CDR1 MNHEY and CDR2 SVGAGI. J lost 7 bases, V lost 6 bases, and 5 bases had no gene match.

The chain is built from TRBV6-1 and TRBJ1-1, with TRBD1 matching 8 bases. The CDR3 totals 14 residues. Germline-derived CDR1 and CDR2 are MNHNS and SASEGT. V trimming: 3 bases; J trimming: 4 bases; junction bases outside the gene matches: 4. The CDR3 loop reads CASSDRTGSTEAFF. The CDR3 bases are TGTGCCAGCAGTGATAGGACAGGGAGCACTGAAGCTTTCTTT.

The J gene is TRBJ1-1, the V gene TRBV28, with TRBD1 matching 8 bases. Germline CDR1 reads MDHEN; CDR2 reads SYDVKM. There are 15 residues in the CDR3. Unmatched junction bases numbered 7, after V lost 6 bases and J lost 1 base. The CDR3 loop is CASSQQGEGNTEAFF. The CDR3 DNA sequence: TGTGCCAGCAGCCAACAGGGGGAGGGGAACACTGAAGCTTTCTTT.

The chain combines TRBV30 with TRBJ1-5, with 9 bases fitting TRBD1. Per the germline V gene, CDR1 is GTSNPN and CDR2 is SVGIG (reference sequence). The CDR3 extends over 13 amino acids. V shed 5 bases, J shed 1 base, and the junction held 0 bases outside the gene matches. The DNA for the CDR3 is TGTGCCTGGGGGACAGGGAGCAATCAGCCCCAGCATTTT. It encodes CAWGTGSNQPQHF.

CDR3 loop: CASSLGARATDTQYF. As DNA, the CDR3 is TGTGCCAGCAGCTTAGGTGCGAGGGCCACAGATACGCAGTATTTT. The chain joins TRBV7-9 to TRBJ2-3, with a weak D call TRBD2 (5 bases). Germline CDR1 reads SEHNR; CDR2 reads FQNEAQ (reference sequence). The CDR3 is 15 residues long. V dropped 1 base and J dropped 2 bases, with 10 bases sitting between them. Full variable domain (rest looked up from reference TRBV7-9 and TRBJ2-3): DTGVSQNPRHKITKRGQNVTFRCDPISEHNRLYWYRQTLGQGPEFLTYFQNEAQLEKSRLLSDRFSAERPKGSFSTLEIQRTEQGDSAMYLCASSLGARATDTQYFGPGTRLTVL.

This clone was seen once. The chain has TRBV4-1 and TRBJ2-7; D is perhaps TRBD2 (6 bases). CDR1 is MGHRA, CDR2 YSYEKL, per germline. CDR3 length: 16 residues. V lost 4 bases to trimming and J lost 2 bases, with 18 bases between them. The CDR3 loop reads CASSPNRWTTPYEQYF. The CDR3 DNA follows: TGCGCCAGCAGCCCTAACCGATGGACTACCCCCTACGAGCAGTACTTC.

The chain is built from TRBV2 and TRBJ2-7; D perhaps matches TRBD1 (7 bases). Per germline, CDR1 SNHLY and CDR2 FYNNEI. The CDR3 extends over 17 amino acids. V lost 9 bases and J 4 bases, leaving 28 bases between the germline ends. In nucleotides, the CDR3 is TGTGCCAGTTCAGGGGGGAAAGGGGGCAGGTCGGTATACGAGCAGTACTTC. It encodes CASSGGKGGRSVYEQYF.

This chain links TRBV10-3 with TRBJ2-2; D might be TRBD2 (5 bases). This CDR3 has 17 amino acids. In germline, CDR1 is ENHRY, CDR2 SYGVKD. V was pared by 1 base and J by 1 base, with 13 bases between. CDR3 sequence: CAISELGYGGNTGELFF. The CDR3 DNA is TGTGCCATCAGTGAGTTGGGGTACGGAGGGAACACCGGGGAGCTGTTTTTT.